This T cell receptor (beta chain) was sequenced during a study of blood T cell repertoires in COVID-19. Study-level information: Acute and convalescent COVID-19 specimens originated in the United States, Italy and Spain.

CDR1 SSHAT and CDR2 FNYEAQ come from the germline V gene (reference sequence). V gave up 5 bases and J gave up 2 bases, with 20 bases separating them. CDR3 length: 17 residues. Per the authors' pipeline: Amplifying reference gene primers gave estimates of nucleated cell counts. Libraries were prepared by immunoSEQ multiplex PCR; TCRdb keeps only in-frame clonotypes and omits some of them. That table gives V, J and clone size, and the DNA gave D and trimming. The profile shows about 230,000 clones, 80% to 90% of them singletons. This clonotype originated in a middle-aged man who had recovered from COVID-19. Specimen: peripheral blood. The V call is TRBV7-7, the J call TRBJ2-3, with a weak D call TRBD1 (6 bases). CDR3 DNA: TGTGCCAGCAGCCCCTTTGGTTATAACAGGGTCACAGATACGCAGTATTTT. This codes for CASSPFGYNRVTDTQYF. The whole variable domain, remainder taken from reference TRBV7-7 and TRBJ2-3, is GAGVSQSPRYKVTKRGQDVTLRCDPISSHATLYWYQQALGQGPEFLTYFNYEAQPDKSGLPSDRFSAERPEGSISTLTIQRTEQRDSAMYRCASSPFGYNRVTDTQYFGPGTRLTVL.